The text below deals with one TCR beta chain. What it binds is not known. These data belong to a study of PD-1 blockade in classical Hodgkin lymphoma. Time point in this sample: cycle 4 day 1 (C4D1), after about 6 weeks of nivolumab. Every patient had relapsed following autologous stem cell transplantation, and cohorts differed in brentuximab vedotin exposure. CDR3 length: 15 amino acids. The germline V and J ends were trimmed by 1 base and 9 bases, with 15 bases remaining between them. CDR1 is SGHAT, CDR2 FQNNGV, per germline. Findings and limits, study-wide: The baseline diversity of complete responders showed similarity to that of newly diagnosed patients. Individuals who commenced nivolumab within less than 1 year of ASCT were excluded. Whatever underlies the repertoire differences (possibly disease activity or prior therapy) remains undefined.

TCRdb's table, derived via immunoSEQ multiplex PCR, lists solely in-frame clones and lacks some. The table includes nearly 25,000 clones, about 70% detected once. The TCR was taken from a human donor with classical Hodgkin lymphoma. J is TRBJ2-2 and V is TRBV11-2; D might be TRBD1 or TRBD2, each matching 5 bases. The material sequenced was peripheral blood mononuclear cells (PBMCs), taken before the fourth cycle of nivolumab. The CDR3 nucleotides are TGTGCCAGCAGCTTAGTCCCCAGGGACCACCGGGAGCTGTTTTTT. Translation: CASSLVPRDHRELFF. The full variable domain, its missing parts supplied by reference TRBV11-2 and TRBJ2-2, is EAGVAQSPRYKIIEKRQSVAFWCNPISGHATLYWYQQILGQGPKLLIQFQNNGVVDDSQLPKDRFSAERLKGVDSTLKIQPAKLEDSAVYLCASSLVPRDHRELFFGEGSRLTVL.